A single sample gave rise to the 8 T cell receptor beta chains below, sequenced in a study of PD-L1 blockade in urothelial cancer. Sequencing was performed with immunoSEQ multiplex PCR; in TCRdb, only in-frame clones are kept and a portion is missing. The sample has approximately 65,000 clones, around 90% seen once. This material consisted of PBMCs, taken around atezolizumab (anti-PD-L1) treatment. These receptors all come from a man aged 55 to 70 with urothelial cancer.

The chain employs TRBV2 and TRBJ2-5, with D possibly TRBD2 on 5 matching bases. Trimming left V 8 bases short and J 1 base short, with 11 bases between. Germline V gives CDR1 SNHLY, CDR2 FYNNEI. The CDR3 spans 13 residues. The CDR3 region is CASCAAGQETQYF. The CDR3 nucleotides are TGTGCCAGCTGCGCGGCGGGCCAAGAGACCCAGTACTTC. The full variable domain, with the rest looked up from reference TRBV2 and TRBJ2-5, is EPEVTQTPSHQVTQMGQEVILRCVPISNHLYFYWYRQILGQKVEFLVSFYNNEISEKSEIFDDQFSVERPDGSNFTLKIRSTKLEDSAMYFCASCAAGQETQYFGPGTRLLVL.

The gene calls are TRBV5-1 and TRBJ2-2; D perhaps matches TRBD1 (7 bases). This CDR3 comprises 14 residues. Looked up from germline, CDR1 is SGHRS and CDR2 is YFSETQ. V lost 7 bases, J lost 2 bases, and 12 bases lay in between. The chain's CDR3 is CASQGDFNTGELFF. The CDR3 DNA follows: TGCGCCAGCCAGGGGGACTTTAACACCGGGGAGCTGTTTTTT.

V is TRBV18 and J is TRBJ1-1; a weak D match, TRBD1 (5 bases). Germline V gene lookup returns CDR1 KGHSH and CDR2 LQKENI. This CDR3 is 13 amino acids long. The ends were cut back, 6 bases at V and 4 bases at J, with 12 bases in the middle. Here the CDR3 DNA reads TGTGCCAGCTCCGACCAGGGCAGCACTGAAGCTTTCTTT. Residues: CASSDQGSTEAFF.

With regard to this clone: One junction end does not reproduce the germline sequence, and a read error may be involved. The V gene is TRBV20-1, the J gene TRBJ2-7, with D unclear. CDR1 is DFQATT, CDR2 SNEGSKA, per germline (reference sequence). This CDR3 region has 11 residues. In DNA, the CDR3 is TGCAGTGCTAGTTCTAGATACGCGCAGTACTTC. This encodes CSASSRYAQYF.

This chain links TRBV28 with TRBJ2-1, with D perhaps matching TRBD2 (5 bases). Per germline, CDR1 MDHEN and CDR2 SYDVKM. With 4 bases removed from V and 7 bases from J, the gap between germline ends came to 8 bases. CDR3 length: 12 amino acids. Written as DNA, the CDR3 is TGTGCCAGCAGTTCCAGGAGGAATGAGCAGTTCTTC. The encoded protein is CASSSRRNEQFF.

This sequence joins TRBV10-3 and TRBJ2-1, with 8 positions matching TRBD1. The CDR3 sequence is 16 residues long. The V gene end was trimmed by 9 bases and the J gene end by 6 bases; junction bases not matched to a gene: 16. The germline V gene has CDR1 ENHRY and CDR2 SYGVKD. CDR3 residues: CAIAARGQGAINEQFF. The CDR3 bases are TGTGCCATTGCCGCTAGGGGGCAGGGGGCGATCAATGAGCAGTTCTTC.

This chain joins TRBV5-4 and TRBJ2-5; perhaps TRBD1 as D (6 bases). Trimming left V 0 bases short and J 5 bases short, with 14 bases between. CDR1 is SGHNT, CDR2 YYREEE, per germline (reference sequence). The CDR3 sequence is 15 residues long. Here the CDR3 DNA reads TGTGCCAGCAGCTTGGTCAGGGGATTGCGGGAGACCCAGTACTTC. This sequence encodes CASSLVRGLRETQYF.

The chain has TRBV4-2 and TRBJ2-5; TRBD2 agrees at 10 bases. The CDR3 covers 16 residues. With 2 bases clipped from V and 7 bases from J, the junction kept 10 bases outside the gene matches. Germline values: CDR1 LGHNA, CDR2 YNFKEQ. CDR3 region: CASSQIIAGGDGTQYF. The CDR3 DNA sequence: TGTGCCAGCAGCCAAATTATAGCGGGGGGCGACGGGACCCAGTACTTC.